This TCR beta chain was sequenced in a study of T cell clonality in common variable immunodeficiency. Overall study findings and caveats: Common variable immunodeficiency TCR beta sequences reportedly had fewer deletions and N-nucleotide insertions. Fewer TCRbeta clones were shared among CVID subjects than controls.

This clone was seen many times. The antigen remains undetermined. The read finishes 3 residues shy of the CDR3 end, and the germline J gene is used to complete it. The assay was immunoSEQ multiplex PCR, and TCRdb's table has in-frame clones only and misses some. The sample holds 25,000 to 35,000 clones, and no clone turns up only once. Reduced serum IgG, IgA and/or IgM plus specific antibody deficiency defined CVID. V shed 1 base and J 0 bases; nucleotides not matched to a gene: 2. Germline CDR1 reads SEHNR; CDR2 reads FQNEAQ (reference sequence). The CDR3 has 15 amino acids. This TCR came from a human donor with common variable immunodeficiency. Sequencing was done on a sample of peripheral blood mononuclear cells. The V gene is TRBV7-9, the J gene TRBJ1-2; 7 bases align to TRBD1. The CDR3 reads CASSLGQGSNYGYTF. CDR3 DNA, as far as it was read: TGTGCCAGCAGCTTAGGACAGGGCTCTAACTATGGC.